This T cell receptor (beta chain) was sequenced during a study of cytomegalovirus exposure and HLA in healthy donors. This clone was observed a single time. Its antigen is still unknown. Study results and limitations: The authors later linked a missense DCLRE1C variant to TCR beta V- and J-gene trimming. Reportedly, cytomegalovirus status was diagnosed with high sensitivity and specificity.

A multiplex PCR was run with 60 Vbeta primers and 13 Jbeta primers. Some clones are missing from TCRdb's copy, which holds only in-frame ones; the method was immunoSEQ multiplex PCR. The sample has 150,000 to 200,000 clones, 75% to 80% seen once; the top ten hold more than 13%. The CDR3 is made up of 16 amino acids. CDR1 is KGHSH, CDR2 LQKENI, per germline. V shed 0 bases, J shed 5 bases, and the junction held 7 bases outside the gene matches. Donors sampled were nominally healthy, though unrecorded immune exposures were likely. This clonotype originated in a man aged 50-60 years in good health and CMV-seropositive. The V and J genes are TRBV18 and TRBJ2-7; TRBD1 matches 10 bases. The sequencing input was PBMCs. The CDR3 nucleotides read TGTGCCAGCTCACCACCGCGGGACAGGGGTACCCACGAGCAGTACTTC. It codes for CASSPPRDRGTHEQYF.